This passage covers 9 T cell receptor beta chains from one sample sequenced in a study of T cell changes during pregnancy in multiple sclerosis. The protocol was immunoSEQ multiplex PCR, while the TCRdb copy is restricted to in-frame clones and leaves out a portion. The data contain tens of thousands of clones, 85% to 95% of them singletons. The source was CD4+ T cells from peripheral blood mononuclear cells, collected in the second trimester of pregnancy. These receptors were obtained from a female donor with multiple sclerosis, enrolled in a pregnancy study.

The chain uses TRBV19 and TRBJ1-1, with D maybe TRBD1 (5 bases). Germline CDR1 LNHDA, CDR2 SQIVND (reference sequence). The CDR3 sequence is 15 residues long. V lost 5 bases and J lost 0, with 13 bases in between. The CDR3 nucleotides read TGTGCCAGTAGTGCTTCGCCCAGGGTGAACACTGAAGCTTTCTTT. Translated, it gives CASSASPRVNTEAFF.

This clone was seen a single time. The chain is built from TRBV7-9 and TRBJ1-1; 7 nucleotides align to TRBD1. CDR1 SEHNR and CDR2 FQNEAQ come from the germline V gene (reference sequence). CDR3 length: 13 residues. V lost 5 bases, J lost 3 bases, and 3 bases stayed unmatched. CDR3 region: CASSPTGDTEAFF. CDR3 DNA: TGTGCCAGCAGCCCTACAGGGGACACTGAAGCTTTCTTT.

V gene TRBV30 combines with J gene TRBJ1-2; D is unclear. With 0 bases removed from V and 8 bases from J, the gap between germline ends came to 10 bases. The CDR3 sequence is 12 residues long. Germline V gene lookup returns CDR1 GTSNPN and CDR2 SVGIG (reference sequence). The CDR3 reads CAWSVTSGGYTF. The DNA for the CDR3 is TGTGCCTGGAGTGTAACCTCGGGGGGCTACACCTTC.

This chain connects TRBV19 to TRBJ1-5; 7 nucleotides match TRBD1. The J segment lost 3 bases and the V segment lost 9 bases, leaving 11 bases of the junction unmatched. The germline gives CDR1 LNHDA, CDR2 SQIVND (reference sequence). The CDR3 has 15 residues. The CDR3 bases are TGTGCCAGCCCTCCAGGCGGACAGGTCAATCAGCCCCAGCATTTT. Its translation is CASPPGGQVNQPQHF. Full variable domain (outside the CDR3, taken from reference TRBV19 and TRBJ1-5): DGGITQSPKYLFRKEGQNVTLSCEQNLNHDAMYWYRQDPGQGLRLIYYSQIVNDFQKGDIAEGYSVSREKKESFPLTVTSAQKNPTAFYLCASPPGGQVNQPQHFGDGTRLSIL.

This rearrangement joins TRBV30 to TRBJ1-6; D call uncertain. The V end was cut by 7 bases, the J end by 0 bases, with 10 bases between. CDR1 GTSNPN and CDR2 SVGIG come from the germline V gene (reference sequence). The CDR3 is 14 amino acids. CDR3 nucleotide sequence: TGTGCCTCCTCCCAGGCCTCCTATAATTCACCCCTCCACTTT. It translates to CASSQASYNSPLHF.

The CDR3 spells CASSRSSDRFNQPQHF. CDR3 nucleotides: TGTGCCAGCAGCCGCTCGTCCGACAGGTTCAATCAGCCCCAGCATTTT. The chain combines TRBV7-8 with TRBJ1-5, with D possibly TRBD1 on 6 matching bases. Per the germline V gene, CDR1 is SGHVS and CDR2 is FQNEAQ. The CDR3 runs to 16 residues. Trimming took 5 bases from V and 3 from J, leaving 17 bases between them.

This clone was seen only once. The chain couples TRBV27 to TRBJ1-2, with a possible D match to TRBD1 (6 bases). Trimming removed 2 bases at V and 5 bases at J, with 12 bases between. This CDR3 comprises 14 residues. The germline V gene encodes CDR1 MNHEY and CDR2 SMNVEV (reference sequence). In DNA form, the CDR3 reads TGTGCCAGCAGTTTACCTGACAGGATTTATGGCTACACCTTC. Amino acid sequence: CASSLPDRIYGYTF.

The rearrangement uses TRBV27 and TRBJ1-5; D gene unclear. Per the germline V gene, CDR1 is MNHEY and CDR2 is SMNVEV (reference sequence). CDR3 size: 13 residues. The V gene lost 3 bases and the J gene lost 3 bases, with 6 bases spanning the gap. The CDR3 sequence is CASSLSNNQPQHF. The DNA of the CDR3 is TGTGCCAGCAGTTTGAGCAACAATCAGCCCCAGCATTTT.

V usage is TRBV19 and J usage is TRBJ1-5; 8 nucleotides line up with TRBD1. Germline lookup yields CDR1 LNHDA and CDR2 SQIVND (reference sequence). This CDR3 is 15 amino acids long. The V and J ends lost 5 bases and 4 bases, in that order; junction bases with no gene match: 7. The CDR3 spells CASSFLDRENQPQHF. In DNA form, the CDR3 reads TGTGCCAGTAGTTTCCTGGACAGGGAGAATCAGCCCCAGCATTTT.